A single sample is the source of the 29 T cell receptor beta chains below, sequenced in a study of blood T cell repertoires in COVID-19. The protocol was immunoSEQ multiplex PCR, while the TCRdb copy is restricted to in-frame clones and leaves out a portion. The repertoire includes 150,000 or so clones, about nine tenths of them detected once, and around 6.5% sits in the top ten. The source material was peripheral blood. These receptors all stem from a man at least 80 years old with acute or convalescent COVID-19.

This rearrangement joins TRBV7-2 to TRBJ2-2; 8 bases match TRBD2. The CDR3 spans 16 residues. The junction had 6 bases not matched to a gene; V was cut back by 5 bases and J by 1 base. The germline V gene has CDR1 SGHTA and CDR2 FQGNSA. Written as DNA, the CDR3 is TGTGCCAGCAGCCCCCAGCGGGGGAGGAACACCGGGGAGCTGTTTTTT. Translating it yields CASSPQRGRNTGELFF.

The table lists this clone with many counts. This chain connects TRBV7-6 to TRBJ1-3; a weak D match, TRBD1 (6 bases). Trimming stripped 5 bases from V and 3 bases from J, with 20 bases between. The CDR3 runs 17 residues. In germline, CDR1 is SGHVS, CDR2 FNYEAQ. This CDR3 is CASSVRYRESGGNTIYF. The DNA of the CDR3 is TGTGCCAGCAGCGTCCGATACAGGGAGAGCGGTGGAAACACCATATATTTT.

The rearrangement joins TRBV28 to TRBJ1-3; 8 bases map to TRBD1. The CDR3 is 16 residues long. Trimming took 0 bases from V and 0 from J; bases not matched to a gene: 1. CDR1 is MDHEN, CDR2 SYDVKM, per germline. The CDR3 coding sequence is TGTGCCAGCAGTTTATGGGGACAGGCCTCTGGAAACACCATATATTTT. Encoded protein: CASSLWGQASGNTIYF.

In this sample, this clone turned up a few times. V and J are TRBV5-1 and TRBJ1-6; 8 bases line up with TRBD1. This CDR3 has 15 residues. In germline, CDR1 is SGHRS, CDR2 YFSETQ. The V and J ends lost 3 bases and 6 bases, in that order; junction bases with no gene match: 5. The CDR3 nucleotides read TGCGCCAGCAGCTCGGACAGGGCGGGTAATTCACCCCTCCACTTT. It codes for CASSSDRAGNSPLHF. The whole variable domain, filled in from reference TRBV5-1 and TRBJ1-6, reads KAGVTQTPRYLIKTRGQQVTLSCSPISGHRSVSWYQQTPGQGLQFLFEYFSETQRNKGNFPGRFSGRQFSNSRSEMNVSTLELGDSALYLCASSSDRAGNSPLHFGNGTRLTVT.

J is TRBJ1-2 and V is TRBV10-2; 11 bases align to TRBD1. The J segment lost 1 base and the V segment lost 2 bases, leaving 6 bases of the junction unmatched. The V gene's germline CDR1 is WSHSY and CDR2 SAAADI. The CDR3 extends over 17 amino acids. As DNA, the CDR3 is TGCGCCAGCAGTGAGAGAGGGACAGGGGGTTTTAACTATGGCTACACCTTC. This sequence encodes CASSERGTGGFNYGYTF.

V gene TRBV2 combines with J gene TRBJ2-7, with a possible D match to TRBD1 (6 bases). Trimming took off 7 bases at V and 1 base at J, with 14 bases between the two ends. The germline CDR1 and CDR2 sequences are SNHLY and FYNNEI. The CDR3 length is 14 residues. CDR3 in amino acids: CASTARTDSYEQYF. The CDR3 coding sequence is TGTGCCAGCACCGCCCGGACAGATTCCTACGAGCAGTACTTC.

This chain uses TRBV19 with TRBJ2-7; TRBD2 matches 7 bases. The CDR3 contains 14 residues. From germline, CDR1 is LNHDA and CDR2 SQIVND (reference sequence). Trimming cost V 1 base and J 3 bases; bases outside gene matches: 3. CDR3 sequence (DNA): TGTGCCAGTAGTATAGGGGAGGGCCGCTACGAGCAGTACTTC. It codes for CASSIGEGRYEQYF.

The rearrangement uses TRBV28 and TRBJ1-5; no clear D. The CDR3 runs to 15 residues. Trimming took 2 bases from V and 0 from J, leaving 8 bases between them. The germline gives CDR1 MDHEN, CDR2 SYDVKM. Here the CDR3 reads CASSLPSSSNQPQHF. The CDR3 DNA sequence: TGTGCCAGCAGTTTACCCTCCAGTAGCAATCAGCCCCAGCATTTT.

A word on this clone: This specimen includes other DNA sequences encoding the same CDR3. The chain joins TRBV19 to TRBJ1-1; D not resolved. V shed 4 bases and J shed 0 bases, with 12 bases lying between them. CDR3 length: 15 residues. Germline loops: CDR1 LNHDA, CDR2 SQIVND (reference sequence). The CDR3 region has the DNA TGTGCCAGTAGTAACCCAGCGGGCATGAACACTGAAGCTTTCTTT. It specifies CASSNPAGMNTEAFF.

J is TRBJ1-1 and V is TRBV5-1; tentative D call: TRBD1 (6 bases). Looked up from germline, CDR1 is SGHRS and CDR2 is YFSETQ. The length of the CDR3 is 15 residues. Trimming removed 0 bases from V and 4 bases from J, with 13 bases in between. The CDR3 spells CASSLDSQGSTEAFF. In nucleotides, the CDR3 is TGCGCCAGCAGCTTGGACTCACAGGGTTCCACTGAAGCTTTCTTT.

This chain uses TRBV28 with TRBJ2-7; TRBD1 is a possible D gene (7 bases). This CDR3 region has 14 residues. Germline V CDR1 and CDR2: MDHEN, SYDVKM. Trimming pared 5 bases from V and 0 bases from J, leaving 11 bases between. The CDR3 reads CASSGGGTSYEQYF. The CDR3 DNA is TGTGCCAGCAGTGGAGGGGGCACCTCCTACGAGCAGTACTTC.

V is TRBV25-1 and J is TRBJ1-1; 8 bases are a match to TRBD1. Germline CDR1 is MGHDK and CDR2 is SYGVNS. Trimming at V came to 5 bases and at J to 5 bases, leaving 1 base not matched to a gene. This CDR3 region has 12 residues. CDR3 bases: TGTGCCAGCAGTCGGACAGGGACTGAAGCTTTCTTT. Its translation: CASSRTGTEAFF.

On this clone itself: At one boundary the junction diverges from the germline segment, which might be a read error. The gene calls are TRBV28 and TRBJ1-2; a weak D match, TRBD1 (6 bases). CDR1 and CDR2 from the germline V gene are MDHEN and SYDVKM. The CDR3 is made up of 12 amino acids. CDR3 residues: CASSPWTAHAAF. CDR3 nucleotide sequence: TGTGCCAGCAGTCCTTGGACAGCCCACGCCGCCTTC.

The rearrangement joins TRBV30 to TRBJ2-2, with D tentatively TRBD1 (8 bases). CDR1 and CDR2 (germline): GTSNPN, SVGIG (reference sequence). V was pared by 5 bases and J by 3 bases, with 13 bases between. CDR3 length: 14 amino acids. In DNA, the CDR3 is TGTGCCTGGGGGGGGGACAGGTACACCGGGGAGCTGTTTTTT. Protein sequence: CAWGGDRYTGELFF.

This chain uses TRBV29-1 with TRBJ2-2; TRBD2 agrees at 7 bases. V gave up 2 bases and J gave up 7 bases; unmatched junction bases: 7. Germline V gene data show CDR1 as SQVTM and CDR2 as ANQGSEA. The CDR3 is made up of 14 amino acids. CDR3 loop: CSVEKGGFGGELFF. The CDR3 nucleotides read TGCAGCGTTGAAAAGGGAGGGTTTGGCGGGGAGCTGTTTTTT.

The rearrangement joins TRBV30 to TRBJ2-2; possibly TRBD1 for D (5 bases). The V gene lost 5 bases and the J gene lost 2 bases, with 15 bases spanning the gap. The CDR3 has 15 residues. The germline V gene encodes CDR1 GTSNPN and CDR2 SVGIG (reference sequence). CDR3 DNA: TGTGCCTGGTACCCTCAAGACAGAAACACCGGGGAGCTGTTTTTT. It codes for CAWYPQDRNTGELFF.

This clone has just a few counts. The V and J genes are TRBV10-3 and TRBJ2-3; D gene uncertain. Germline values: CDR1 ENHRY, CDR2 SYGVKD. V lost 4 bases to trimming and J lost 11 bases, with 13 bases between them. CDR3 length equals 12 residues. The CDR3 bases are TGTGCCATCAGTGCGGAACCTGGGCAGCAGTATTTT. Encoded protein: CAISAEPGQQYF.

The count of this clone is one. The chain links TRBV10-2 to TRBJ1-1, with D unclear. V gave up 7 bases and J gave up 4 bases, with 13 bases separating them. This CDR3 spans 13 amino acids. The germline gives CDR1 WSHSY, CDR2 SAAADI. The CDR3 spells CASTPGRSTEAFF. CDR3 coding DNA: TGCGCCAGCACCCCCGGGAGGTCCACTGAAGCTTTCTTT.

CDR3 residues: CASRATGTIYNEQFF. CDR3 in DNA: TGCGCCAGCAGAGCTACCGGGACTATATACAATGAGCAGTTCTTC. The genes are TRBV5-1 and TRBJ2-1, with 7 bases fitting TRBD2. Germline V gives CDR1 SGHRS, CDR2 YFSETQ. V lost 5 bases to trimming and J lost 4 bases; unmatched junction nucleotides: 9. The CDR3 is made up of 15 amino acids.

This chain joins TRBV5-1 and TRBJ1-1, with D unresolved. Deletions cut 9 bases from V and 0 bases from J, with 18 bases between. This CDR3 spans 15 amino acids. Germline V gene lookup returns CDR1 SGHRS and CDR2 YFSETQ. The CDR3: CATSSDGQMNTEAFF. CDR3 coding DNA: TGCGCCACCTCCTCTGATGGGCAGATGAACACTGAAGCTTTCTTT.

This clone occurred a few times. In DNA form, the CDR3 reads TGTGCCAGCAGTAAACAGCACCCAGGGGAGCTGTTTTTT. Protein product: CASSKQHPGELFF. V and J are TRBV6-4 and TRBJ2-2; no clear D gene. CDR1 is MRHNA, CDR2 SNTAGT, per germline. This CDR3 has 13 amino acids. V was shortened by 5 bases and J by 8 bases, with 12 bases between the two germline ends.

As DNA, the CDR3 is TGTGCCAGCAGGTCCGGGACAGGGAAAAACTACGAGCAGTACTTC. Encoded protein: CASRSGTGKNYEQYF. The V call is TRBV28, the J call TRBJ2-7; 9 nucleotides align to TRBD1. The CDR3 covers 15 residues. Trimming cost V 6 bases and J 3 bases; bases outside gene matches: 9. Germline V CDR1 and CDR2: MDHEN, SYDVKM.

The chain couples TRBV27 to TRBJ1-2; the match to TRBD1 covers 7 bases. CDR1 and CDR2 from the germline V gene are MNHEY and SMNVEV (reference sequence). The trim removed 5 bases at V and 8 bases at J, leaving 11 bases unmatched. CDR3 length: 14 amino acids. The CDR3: CASSPWDSAGGYTF. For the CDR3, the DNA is TGTGCCAGCAGTCCCTGGGACAGTGCCGGAGGCTACACCTTC.

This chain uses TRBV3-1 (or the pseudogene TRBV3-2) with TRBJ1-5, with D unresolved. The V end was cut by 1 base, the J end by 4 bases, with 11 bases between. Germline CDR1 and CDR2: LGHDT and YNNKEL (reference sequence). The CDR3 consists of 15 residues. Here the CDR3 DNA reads TGTGCCAGCAGCCAAGGTTTCGCCGGTAATCAGCCCCAGCATTTT. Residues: CASSQGFAGNQPQHF.

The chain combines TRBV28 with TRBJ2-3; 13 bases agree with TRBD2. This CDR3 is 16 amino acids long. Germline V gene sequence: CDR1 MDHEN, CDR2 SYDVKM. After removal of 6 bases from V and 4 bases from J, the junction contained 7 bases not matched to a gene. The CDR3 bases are TGTGCCAGCAGCCGTGGACTAGCGGGAGATGCAGATACGCAGTATTTT. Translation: CASSRGLAGDADTQYF.

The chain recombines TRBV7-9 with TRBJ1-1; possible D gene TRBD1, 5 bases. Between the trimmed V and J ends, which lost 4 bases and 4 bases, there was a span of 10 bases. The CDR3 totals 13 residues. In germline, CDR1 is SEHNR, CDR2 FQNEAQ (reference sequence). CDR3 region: CASSYRGVTEAFF. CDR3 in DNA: TGTGCCAGCAGCTATAGGGGCGTCACTGAAGCTTTCTTT.

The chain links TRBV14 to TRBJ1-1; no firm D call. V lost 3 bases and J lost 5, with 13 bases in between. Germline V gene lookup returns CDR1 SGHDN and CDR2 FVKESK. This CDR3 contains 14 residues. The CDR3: CASSQAEDITEAFF. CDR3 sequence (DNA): TGTGCCAGCAGCCAGGCCGAGGATATAACTGAAGCTTTCTTT.

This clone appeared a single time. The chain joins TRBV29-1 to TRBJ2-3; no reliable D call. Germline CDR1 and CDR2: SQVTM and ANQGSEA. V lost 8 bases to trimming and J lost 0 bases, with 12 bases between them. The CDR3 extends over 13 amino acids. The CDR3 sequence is CSNRASSTDTQYF. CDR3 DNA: TGCAGCAACCGAGCGTCTAGCACAGATACGCAGTATTTT.

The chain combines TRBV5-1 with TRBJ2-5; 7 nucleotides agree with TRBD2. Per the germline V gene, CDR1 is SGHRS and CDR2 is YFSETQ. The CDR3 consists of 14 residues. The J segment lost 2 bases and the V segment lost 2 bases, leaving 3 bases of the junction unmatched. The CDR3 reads CASSLLAPQETQYF. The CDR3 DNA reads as TGCGCCAGCAGCTTACTAGCGCCACAAGAGACCCAGTACTTC.